The rows below give T cell receptor beta chains drawn from one sample of a study of blood T cell repertoires in COVID-19. Repertoires were generated with immunoSEQ multiplex PCR, while TCRdb's copy carries only in-frame clones and drops some. This sample yields about 150,000 clones, of which about 86% are seen a single time; more than 5.5% belongs to the top ten. Sequences were obtained from PBMCs or T cells enriched from blood (not recorded which). All receptors come from a man aged 50 to 60 who had recovered from COVID-19. The CDR3 runs from the conserved cysteine through the conserved F or W. Each record gives: V gene, D gene, J gene, clone size, CDR3 length, CDR3 protein, CDR3 DNA. The D gene is left open where the match is weak. Part of the rows lack a size; the others show once, few, many or a class for expanded clones.

>TRBV27|.|TRBJ2-7|few|15
CASSLLGGRSYEQYF
TGTGCCAGCAGTTTACTCGGGGGAAGGTCGTACGAGCAGTACTTC
>TRBV27|TRBD1|TRBJ1-2|few|18
CASSPGTGNGITNYGYTF
TGTGCCAGCAGTCCCGGGACAGGGAATGGGATTACTAACTATGGCTACACCTTC
>TRBV4-1|.|TRBJ1-5|.|14
CASSQDSSNQPQHF
TGCGCCAGCAGCCAAGATAGTAGCAATCAGCCCCAGCATTTT
>TRBV6-5|TRBD1|TRBJ2-1|.|15
CASRPRQGTYNEQFF
TGTGCCAGCAGACCTCGACAGGGGACCTACAATGAGCAGTTCTTC
>TRBV6-5|.|TRBJ2-5|.|14
CATSVGLALETQYF
TGTGCCACCTCGGTGGGGCTCGCGTTAGAGACCCAGTACTTC
>TRBV7-2|TRBD2|TRBJ2-5|.|16
CASSLAQRGVMETQYF
TGTGCCAGCAGCTTAGCGCAGCGGGGAGTAATGGAGACCCAGTACTTC
>TRBV2|TRBD1|TRBJ2-5|.|12
CASGTVQETQYF
TGTGCCAGCGGGACAGTTCAAGAGACCCAGTACTTC
>TRBV7-8|TRBD1|TRBJ1-3|.|16
CASSRGTANSGNTIYF
TGTGCCAGCAGCAGAGGGACAGCTAACTCTGGAAACACCATATATTTT
>TRBV12-3/TRBV12-4|.|TRBJ2-1|.|13
CASREEVANEQFF
TGTGCCAGCCGAGAAGAGGTGGCCAATGAGCAGTTCTTC
>TRBV5-1|.|TRBJ2-1|.|15
CASSLSTQSYNEQFF
TGCGCCAGCAGCTTGTCGACACAGTCCTACAATGAGCAGTTCTTC
>TRBV18|.|TRBJ1-5|once|13
CASSPGQWQPQHF
TGTGCCAGCTCACCGGGACAATGGCAGCCCCAGCATTTT
>TRBV7-2|.|TRBJ1-6|.|16
CASSLESESPNSPLHF
TGTGCCAGCAGCTTAGAATCTGAGTCGCCTAATTCACCCCTCCACTTT
>TRBV7-7|TRBD2|TRBJ2-5|.|16
CASSLGGGGNGETQYF
TGTGCTAGCAGCTTAGGAGGCGGGGGAAATGGAGAGACCCAGTACTTC
>TRBV10-3|TRBD2|TRBJ2-3|.|19
CAISETGLAGATSTDTQYF
TGTGCCATCAGTGAGACGGGACTAGCGGGGGCCACTAGCACAGATACGCAGTATTTT
>TRBV5-5|TRBD1|TRBJ2-1|.|15
CASSFDRGSYNEQFF
TGTGCCAGCAGCTTCGACAGGGGTTCCTACAATGAGCAGTTCTTC
>TRBV6-5|.|TRBJ2-5|.|12
CASRADWETQYF
TGTGCCAGCAGAGCTGACTGGGAGACCCAGTACTTC
>TRBV5-1|TRBD2|TRBJ2-3|.|18
CASSLKASGGGPTDTQYF
TGCGCCAGCAGCTTGAAGGCTAGCGGGGGGGGACCCACAGATACGCAGTATTTT
>TRBV30|TRBD2|TRBJ2-5|.|15
CAWSVKAGGFGTQYF
TGTGCCTGGAGTGTAAAAGCGGGGGGGTTCGGGACCCAGTACTTC